Sequencing of this T cell receptor beta chain was carried out in a study of Tregs in tolerant kidney transplant recipients. Comment on this clone: The antigen remains unidentified.

The V and J ends lost 1 base and 2 bases respectively, with 13 bases between them. Germline V gene data show CDR1 as PRHDT and CDR2 as FYEKMQ (reference sequence). This CDR3 has 16 residues. TCRdb's table, derived via immunoSEQ multiplex PCR, lists solely in-frame clones and lacks some. The sample gives about 78,000 clones, around 90% of which show up once; 0.3% to 0.4% is in the top ten. Study outcomes and limitations: For some patients, primers changed over time, blocking nucleotide-level comparison.

The sample was Tregs from blood, taken before the transplant. This sequence joins TRBV13 and TRBJ2-3; D gene ambiguous. This sequence was found in a human donor who received a combined kidney and bone marrow transplant. The CDR3 region has the DNA TGTGCCAGCAGCTTAGTTCTCCAGCCCAACACAGATACGCAGTATTTT. The encoded protein is CASSLVLQPNTDTQYF.